Below are 31 T cell receptor beta chains sequenced from a single sample in a study of blood T cell repertoires in COVID-19. Only in-frame clones appear in the TCRdb table, and some are missing; sequencing was by immunoSEQ multiplex PCR. The repertoire consists of approximately 190,000 clones, with under 85% occurring once and the leading ten covering roughly 6.1%. Material: peripheral blood. The receptors here all came from a woman aged 40 to 50 with acute or convalescent COVID-19.

A word on this clone: At one boundary the junction diverges from the germline segment, which might be a read error. J is TRBJ1-1 and V is TRBV18; 9 bases match TRBD1. Germline V gives CDR1 KGHSH, CDR2 LQKENI. The CDR3 is 14 amino acids. This CDR3 is CAGSGTGKNTEAFF. CDR3 DNA sequence: TGTGCCGGCTCCGGGACAGGGAAGAACACTGAAGCTTTCTTT. Based on the CDR3 plus reference TRBV18 and TRBJ1-1, the full variable domain is NAGVMQNPRHLVRRRGQEARLRCSPMKGHSHVYWYRQLPEEGLKFMVYLQKENIIDESGMPKERFSAEFPKEGPSILRIQQVVRGDSAAYFCAGSGTGKNTEAFFGQGTRLTVV.

This chain uses TRBV4-1 with TRBJ2-7; D is unclear. V lost 2 bases and J 5 bases, leaving 10 bases between the germline ends. The CDR3 has 13 amino acids. Germline V CDR1 and CDR2: MGHRA, YSYEKL. The CDR3 region is CASSQLASHEQYF. In nucleotides, the CDR3 is TGCGCCAGCAGCCAACTTGCTAGTCACGAGCAGTACTTC.

About this clone: Other nucleotide sequences from this sample produce the same CDR3. The chain couples TRBV6-5 to TRBJ1-6; 9 positions match TRBD1. This CDR3 comprises 14 residues. V lost 6 bases, J lost 9 bases, and 6 bases stayed unmatched. The V gene's germline CDR1 is MNHEY and CDR2 SVGAGI. The CDR3 region is CASSSDRGGSPLHF. CDR3 bases: TGTGCCAGCAGCTCCGACAGGGGGGGTTCACCCCTCCACTTT.

The chain carries TRBV5-8 and TRBJ2-7, with D maybe TRBD1 (6 bases). Germline V CDR1 and CDR2: SGHTS, YDEGEE. V was clipped by 3 bases and J by 2 bases, with 9 bases between them. This CDR3 spans 13 amino acids. The CDR3 DNA reads as TGTGCCAGCAGCTACGGACAGACCTACGAGCAGTACTTC. Its protein is CASSYGQTYEQYF.

The CDR3: CASSLRGVDSSDEQYF. The CDR3 coding sequence is TGTGCCAGCAGCTTAAGGGGTGTAGACAGTTCTGATGAGCAGTACTTC. J is TRBJ2-7 and V is TRBV13; D might be TRBD1 (5 bases). CDR1 and CDR2 from the germline V gene are PRHDT and FYEKMQ (reference sequence). There are 16 residues in the CDR3. Trimming removed 2 bases from V and 7 bases from J, with 21 bases in between.

This sequence joins TRBV30 and TRBJ2-3, with 10 positions matching TRBD2. This CDR3 contains 16 residues. Germline CDR1 and CDR2: GTSNPN and SVGIG (reference sequence). The J segment lost 2 bases and the V segment lost 0 bases, leaving 5 bases of the junction unmatched. DNA of the CDR3: TGTGCCTGGAGTGTGCTTAGCGGGGGGACCACAGATACGCAGTATTTT. This sequence encodes CAWSVLSGGTTDTQYF.

The V and J genes are TRBV3-1 (or the pseudogene TRBV3-2) and TRBJ2-7, with 7 bases fitting TRBD2. This CDR3 contains 15 residues. J lost 5 bases, V lost 2 bases, and 9 bases had no gene match. Looked up from germline, CDR1 is LGHDT and CDR2 is YNNKEL (reference sequence). The CDR3 nucleotides are TGTGCCAGCAGCCAAACCGGACTAGTTACCCACGAGCAGTACTTC. Its translation: CASSQTGLVTHEQYF.

This clone was picked up one time. V is TRBV15 and J is TRBJ2-3; D ambiguous. V lost 3 bases and J 2 bases, leaving 3 bases between the germline ends. Germline-derived CDR1 and CDR2 are LNHNV and YYDKDF (reference sequence). The CDR3 is 12 residues long. The DNA for the CDR3 is TGTGCCACCAGCAGCAACACAGATACGCAGTATTTT. Amino acid sequence: CATSSNTDTQYF.

The rearrangement joins TRBV12-3 or TRBV12-4 to TRBJ2-3, with D perhaps matching TRBD1 (5 bases). This CDR3 is 12 amino acids long. V lost 2 bases, J lost 5 bases, and 5 bases lay in between. CDR3 protein: CASSLTGDTQYF. The DNA of the CDR3 is TGTGCCAGCAGTTTAACAGGAGATACGCAGTATTTT.

The rearrangement uses TRBV15 and TRBJ1-1, with no clear D. Germline lookup yields CDR1 LNHNV and CDR2 YYDKDF (reference sequence). Trimming left V 0 bases short and J 8 bases short, with 13 bases between. This CDR3 is built from 14 residues. CDR3 DNA: TGTGCCACCAGCAGAGATCCCCCCGTACAAGAAGCTTTCTTT. Protein sequence: CATSRDPPVQEAFF.

The CDR3 sequence: CASSYVTYEQYF. The CDR3, as DNA: TGTGCCAGCAGTTACGTTACCTACGAGCAGTACTTC. V gene TRBV6-6 combines with J gene TRBJ2-7; D ambiguous. Germline CDR1 is MNHNY and CDR2 is SVGAGI (reference sequence). The CDR3 sequence is 12 residues long. Deletions cut 2 bases from V and 2 bases from J, with 4 bases between.

The CDR3 sequence: CASSLWAWPTYREQFF. The CDR3 DNA reads as TGTGCCAGCAGCTTGTGGGCTTGGCCTACTTACAGGGAGCAGTTCTTC. The gene calls are TRBV5-8 and TRBJ2-1; D possibly corresponds to TRBD1 (5 bases). Trimming cost V 1 base and J 10 bases, with 21 bases left between them. This CDR3 is 16 amino acids long. Looked up from germline, CDR1 is SGHTS and CDR2 is YDEGEE.

The V and J genes are TRBV5-1 and TRBJ2-2; tentatively, D is TRBD2 (5 bases). The V gene's germline CDR1 is SGHRS and CDR2 YFSETQ. V shed 1 base and J shed 4 bases, with 11 bases lying between them. The CDR3 sequence is 15 residues long. The CDR3 protein is CASSLYPGSTGELFF. The CDR3 DNA is TGCGCCAGCAGCTTGTACCCGGGAAGCACCGGGGAGCTGTTTTTT.

This clone was recorded only once. This chain joins TRBV5-1 and TRBJ2-2, with TRBD2 identical over 7 bases. The trim removed 3 bases at V and 1 base at J, leaving 9 bases unmatched. This CDR3 has 17 amino acids. In germline, CDR1 is SGHRS, CDR2 YFSETQ. The CDR3 nucleotides are TGCGCCAGCAGCTCCGTAATAGGCGGGGGGAACACCGGGGAGCTGTTTTTT. It codes for CASSSVIGGGNTGELFF.

The chain uses TRBV19 and TRBJ2-1; D remains unclear. CDR3 length equals 12 residues. Between the trimmed V and J ends, which lost 5 bases and 9 bases, there was a span of 11 bases. Per germline, CDR1 LNHDA and CDR2 SQIVND (reference sequence). CDR3 bases: TGTGCCAGTAGTGCACCCCCCAGTGAGCAGTTCTTC. Translation gives CASSAPPSEQFF.

The genes are TRBV29-1 and TRBJ2-7; D uncertain. Trimming left V 2 bases short and J 0 bases short, with 8 bases between. This CDR3 has 13 amino acids. Germline lookup yields CDR1 SQVTM and CDR2 ANQGSEA. The CDR3 region has the DNA TGCAGCGTTGAAACCGAGAACTCCTACGAGCAGTACTTC. It is translated as CSVETENSYEQYF.

This clone came up once. The V gene is TRBV9, the J gene TRBJ2-3; D perhaps matches TRBD1 (5 bases). Per germline, CDR1 SGDLS and CDR2 YYNGEE. There are 15 residues in the CDR3. V was shortened by 1 base and J by 3 bases, with 12 bases between the two germline ends. CDR3 in DNA: TGTGCCAGCAGCGTATGGCAGGGCTCTACAGATACGCAGTATTTT. The encoded protein is CASSVWQGSTDTQYF.

This chain's CDR3 is CASSIRGGTASTDTQYF. The CDR3 coding sequence is TGTGCCAGTAGTATTCGAGGAGGGACAGCAAGCACAGATACGCAGTATTTT. The rearrangement links TRBV19 to TRBJ2-3; a possible D gene is TRBD1 (7 bases). The germline gives CDR1 LNHDA, CDR2 SQIVND (reference sequence). Trimming cost V 3 bases and J 0 bases, with 16 bases left between them. The CDR3 is 17 residues long.

The J gene is TRBJ1-2, the V gene TRBV7-2; TRBD1 might be the D (6 bases). The V end lost 5 bases, the J end lost 5 bases, and 15 bases lay between the germline ends. This CDR3 contains 14 residues. CDR1 and CDR2 from the germline V gene are SGHTA and FQGNSA. The CDR3 sequence is CASSPTGLGYGYTF. DNA for the CDR3: TGTGCCAGCAGCCCCACAGGGTTGGGGTATGGCTACACCTTC.

V gene TRBV13 combines with J gene TRBJ2-5, with D possibly TRBD2 on 5 matching bases. Per germline, CDR1 PRHDT and CDR2 FYEKMQ (reference sequence). V was cut by 10 bases and J by 5 bases, with 20 bases left in between. CDR3 size: 14 residues. The CDR3 here is CATSGWGLGETQYF. The CDR3 bases are TGTGCCACCTCGGGATGGGGTCTTGGGGAGACCCAGTACTTC.

This chain links TRBV13 with TRBJ2-1, with D hard to call. The CDR3 contains 16 residues. Trimming pared 5 bases from V and 0 bases from J, leaving 14 bases between. Germline CDR1 is PRHDT and CDR2 is FYEKMQ (reference sequence). In nucleotides, the CDR3 is TGTGCCAGCAGCCCAACGTGGGCTGCCTCCTACAATGAGCAGTTCTTC. It is translated as CASSPTWAASYNEQFF. The full variable domain, in which reference TRBV13 and TRBJ2-1 provide the parts outside the CDR3, is AAGVIQSPRHLIKEKRETATLKCYPIPRHDTVYWYQQGPGQDPQFLISFYEKMQSDKGSIPDRFSAQQFSDYHSELNMSSLELGDSALYFCASSPTWAASYNEQFFGPGTRLTVL.

The rearrangement links TRBV12-3 or TRBV12-4 to TRBJ1-2, with D perhaps matching TRBD1 (5 bases). Trimming took off 2 bases at V and 7 bases at J, with 5 bases between the two ends. There are 11 residues in the CDR3. The CDR3 DNA follows: TGTGCCAGCAGTTTAAGGGGTGGCTACACCTTC. Its translation is CASSLRGGYTF.

V is TRBV7-2 and J is TRBJ1-6, with unresolved D. The V and J ends lost 5 bases and 7 bases respectively, with 9 bases between them. Germline V CDR1 and CDR2: SGHTA, FQGNSA. The CDR3 contains 13 residues. The CDR3 region is CASSPHINSPLHF. In DNA form, the CDR3 reads TGTGCCAGCAGCCCACACATAAATTCACCCCTCCACTTT.

The chain combines TRBV6-5 with TRBJ2-7; possibly TRBD1 for D (5 bases). The germline gives CDR1 MNHEY, CDR2 SVGAGI. The CDR3 covers 13 residues. V was cut by 7 bases and J by 2 bases, with 12 bases left in between. The CDR3 DNA sequence: TGTGCCAGCAACGACAGACCGCCCTACGAGCAGTACTTC. This sequence encodes CASNDRPPYEQYF.

The genes are TRBV10-3 and TRBJ2-2, with TRBD1 identical over 9 bases. Germline V lookup: CDR1 ENHRY, CDR2 SYGVKD. The CDR3 length is 11 residues. The ends lost 8 bases at V and 13 bases at J; junction bases unmatched: 5. The CDR3 coding sequence is TGTGCCATCGGGGGACAGGGTACGCTGTTTTTT. Protein sequence: CAIGGQGTLFF.

CDR3 in amino acids: CASSRQGETEAFF. CDR3 bases: TGTGCCAGCAGCCGACAGGGTGAAACTGAAGCTTTCTTT. This chain uses TRBV6-5 with TRBJ1-1; 7 bases are shared with TRBD1. V shed 6 bases, J shed 5 bases, and the junction held 6 bases outside the gene matches. Germline V gene sequence: CDR1 MNHEY, CDR2 SVGAGI. This CDR3 has 13 residues.

The gene calls are TRBV27 and TRBJ2-5, with TRBD2 matching over 11 bases. This CDR3 spans 16 amino acids. Germline CDR1 and CDR2: MNHEY and SMNVEV (reference sequence). The V and J ends lost 6 bases and 2 bases, in that order; junction bases with no gene match: 8. The CDR3 region is CASSEGLAGLQETQYF. For the CDR3, the DNA is TGTGCCAGCAGCGAAGGACTAGCGGGTTTACAAGAGACCCAGTACTTC.

This clone was detected a few times. This chain joins TRBV30 and TRBJ1-3; D gene unclear. In germline, CDR1 is GTSNPN, CDR2 SVGIG (reference sequence). Trimming shortened V by 4 bases and J by 1 base, and 5 bases separated the two germline ends. This CDR3 comprises 12 residues. CDR3 nucleotides: TGTGCCTGGAAGCGGTCTGGAAACACCATATATTTT. Protein sequence: CAWKRSGNTIYF.

The chain recombines TRBV7-7 with TRBJ2-5; TRBD2 is a possible D gene (5 bases). V lost 3 bases to trimming and J lost 3 bases, with 20 bases between them. This CDR3 contains 17 residues. Looked up from germline, CDR1 is SSHAT and CDR2 is FNYEAQ (reference sequence). The CDR3 DNA reads TGTGCCAGCAGCTTCTTCATCTATACGGGGAAAAAAGAGACCCAGTACTTC. It translates to CASSFFIYTGKKETQYF.

CDR3: CASSFNLGGTGYADTQYF. The CDR3 nucleotides are TGTGCCAGCAGTTTTAATCTAGGTGGGACAGGGTATGCAGATACGCAGTATTTT. The chain recombines TRBV28 with TRBJ2-3, with 9 bases that match TRBD1. The CDR3 spans 18 residues. The V segment lost 3 bases and the J segment 4 bases; nucleotides outside the gene matches: 14. Germline-derived CDR1 and CDR2 are MDHEN and SYDVKM.

The gene calls are TRBV9 and TRBJ2-5; TRBD2 matches 7 bases. Trimming cost V 2 bases and J 4 bases; bases outside gene matches: 2. The germline V gene encodes CDR1 SGDLS and CDR2 YYNGEE. The CDR3 contains 13 residues. In DNA form, the CDR3 reads TGTGCCAGCAGCGTGGGGAGGGGAGAGACCCAGTACTTC. It yields the protein CASSVGRGETQYF.